This TCR beta chain was documented in a study of blood T cell repertoires in COVID-19 (TCRdb year 2020). As for the study more broadly: Samples from collaborators originated in the United States, Italy and Spain and spanned both the acute and convalescent phases of COVID-19. The material from the prospective study consisted of cDNA or gDNA derived from T cells, B-cell-depleted T cells, or PBMCs. The dataset comprised deeply sampled blood TCRbeta repertoires from subjects exposed to, actively infected with, or recovered from COVID-19. The repertoires were released in a freely available public database meant as a resource for research on the immune response to SARS-CoV-2. The samples were drawn from the first 160 participants of the ongoing ImmuneRACE study and from 1,254 subjects provided by 6 global collaborators. A de-identified subject ID, COVID-19 status, age in years and sex were almost always included in the sample metadata. Where HLA class I and class II types were available, the types were taken from metadata supplied by the sample provider, not from assay-based typing. Broad study findings and their caveats: How much clinical and demographic metadata was included differed by source and by participant, and the metadata was provided uncurated.

Notes on this clone: Its antigen is not yet known. No qualities accompany the bases; no much larger clone lies one base away.

One collaborating source in Seattle enrolled patients during active infection and followed them longitudinally through the course of disease. The collaborating institutions used their own protocols to collect whole blood in K2EDTA tubes. For TCRbeta analysis, collaborators shipped samples in one of three forms: frozen whole blood, isolated PBMCs, or DNA extracted from either of those sample types. Reading from cysteine to phenylalanine, the CDR3 counts 16 amino acids. Kept here is only the CDR3 DNA, which spans 48 bases and is read in frame from base 1. Trimmed from V: 5 bases; trimmed from J: 2 bases; junction bases lacking a gene match: 4. From the germline V gene, CDR1 is SGHTA and CDR2 is FQGNSA. TCRbeta CDR3 regions were amplified from genomic DNA using the immunoSEQ Assay, a bias-controlled multiplex PCR. Per the authors' processing: Nucleated cell counts per sample were estimated from amplification of reference gene primers within the assay. To quantify the absolute abundance of each unique TCRbeta CDR3 rearrangement, sequence reads were collapsed and filtered. Productive Simpson clonality was computed per sample as the square root of Simpson's diversity index over productive rearrangements. The clones in this table, taken by TCRdb from immuneACCESS, are in-frame only. Not every clone is retained; where verified, under half of the shortfall comes from an unresolved V gene, and the cause of the rest is unknown. The D gene and trimming were derived from the DNA, and the V and J assignments and clone size from that table. This sample lists 300,000 to 400,000 clones; over 80% were detected once. The top ten hold 6% to 7% of the sample.

The rearranged chain carries TRBV7-2 and TRBJ2-7; 15 central bases correspond to TRBD2. The sample was peripheral blood. This receptor was taken from a woman in her forties or fifties with COVID-19, enrolled during active disease. CDR3 protein: CASSPGLAGGAYEQYF. The sequenced DNA: TGTGCCAGCAGCCCGGGACTAGCGGGAGGCGCCTACGAGCAGTACTTC.